This passage covers 21 T cell receptor beta chains from one sample sequenced in a study of beta chain features in type 1 diabetes listed by TCRdb under 2018. The receptor library was made with the immunoSEQ multiplex PCR assay. The entire isolated RNA was reverse transcribed using the High Capacity cDNA Reverse Transcription Kit, and thus expressed TCRB transcripts were sequenced. TCRdb re-hosts the immuneACCESS table, in-frame sequences only. Its copies lack some clones; in the studies checked, an unresolved V gene accounts for under half of them, and the cause for the rest is not known. For this sample there are a few hundred thousand clones; about 12% appear just once. The top ten clonotypes cover less than 0.02% of the sample. The sequenced material came from naive CD4+ T cells from blood. The cell subset or site label corresponds to: true naive CD4+ T cells. These receptors came from a young man in good health.

This chain links TRBV7-3 with TRBJ2-7, with 7 bases matching TRBD1. This CDR3 is 17 amino acids long. Germline trimming cut 2 bases from V and 2 bases from J; bases unmatched to any gene: 12. Germline V CDR1 and CDR2: SGHTA, FQGTGA. CDR3 in DNA: TGTGCCAGCAGCTTAGTTTCCTTGGGGACAGAAGCCTACGAGCAGTACTTC. It encodes CASSLVSLGTEAYEQYF.

This clone has more than one count but fewer than ten. The chain carries TRBV27 and TRBJ2-2; the D gene is possibly TRBD1 (5 bases). The CDR3 has 16 amino acids. V was trimmed by 4 bases and J by 1 base, leaving 13 bases between them. Per germline, CDR1 MNHEY and CDR2 SMNVEV (reference sequence). CDR3 in DNA: TGTGCCAGCAGTTCTCTCGTCGGACAGAACACCGGGGAGCTGTTTTTT. Translation: CASSSLVGQNTGELFF.

The J gene is TRBJ2-2, the V gene TRBV27, with 9 bases matching TRBD1. CDR1 MNHEY and CDR2 SMNVEV come from the germline V gene (reference sequence). Germline trimming cut 3 bases from V and 8 bases from J; bases unmatched to any gene: 4. The CDR3 covers 14 residues. DNA of the CDR3: TGTGCCAGCAGTTTCCGGGACAGGGAAGGGGAGCTGTTTTTT. Protein sequence: CASSFRDREGELFF.

CDR3 protein: CASQNRLAVSYNEQFF. The CDR3 DNA reads TGTGCCAGCCAAAATCGGCTAGCGGTTTCCTACAATGAGCAGTTCTTC. The chain carries TRBV5-5 and TRBJ2-1; 7 bases are a match to TRBD2. V was clipped by 7 bases and J by 1 base; unmatched bases: 11. Germline values: CDR1 SGHKS, CDR2 YYEKEE (reference sequence). This CDR3 spans 16 amino acids.

The table lists this clone with a few counts. This rearrangement joins TRBV7-6 to TRBJ1-6; tentative D call: TRBD1 (6 bases). This CDR3 spans 15 amino acids. With 0 bases removed from V and 7 bases from J, the gap between germline ends came to 10 bases. The germline CDR1 and CDR2 sequences are SGHVS and FNYEAQ. The CDR3 sequence is CASSLAGRGNSPLHF. CDR3 DNA: TGTGCCAGCAGCTTAGCGGGAAGGGGGAATTCACCCCTCCACTTT.

This clone was detected only a few times. V is TRBV30 and J is TRBJ2-7, with TRBD2 as a possible D gene (6 bases). V lost 3 bases to trimming and J lost 9 bases, with 21 bases between them. Germline V gene sequence: CDR1 GTSNPN, CDR2 SVGIG (reference sequence). This CDR3 spans 14 amino acids. The CDR3 reads CAWSTGGGEVGQYF. CDR3 bases: TGTGCCTGGAGCACCGGCGGCGGGGAAGTGGGGCAGTACTTC. Full variable domain (outside the CDR3, taken from reference TRBV30 and TRBJ2-7): SQTIHQWPATLVQPVGSPLSLECTVEGTSNPNLYWYRQAAGRGLQLLFYSVGIGQISSEVPQNLSASRPQDRQFILSSKKLLLSDSGFYLCAWSTGGGEVGQYFGPGTRLTVT.

A few counts support this clone. The V gene is TRBV7-2, the J gene TRBJ2-3; TRBD1 matches at 7 bases. Unmatched junction bases numbered 8, after V lost 4 bases and J lost 4 bases. The germline V gene encodes CDR1 SGHTA and CDR2 FQGNSA. The CDR3 length is 15 residues. This CDR3 reads CASSSHPRGSDTQYF. The CDR3 DNA sequence: TGTGCCAGCAGCTCACACCCCAGGGGGTCAGATACGCAGTATTTT.

The gene calls are TRBV18 and TRBJ2-1, with 13 nucleotides matching TRBD2. The length of the CDR3 is 17 residues. V lost 1 base, J lost 6 bases, and 6 bases stayed unmatched. Germline V gives CDR1 KGHSH, CDR2 LQKENI. CDR3 DNA sequence: TGTGCCAGCTCACCACTCAGACTAGCGGGAGGCCGCAATGAGCAGTTCTTC. Protein product: CASSPLRLAGGRNEQFF.

The chain recombines TRBV7-3 with TRBJ2-5, with 9 bases fitting TRBD1. CDR1 SGHTA and CDR2 FQGTGA come from the germline V gene. CDR3 size: 14 residues. The junction had 6 bases not matched to a gene; V was cut back by 5 bases and J by 5 bases. Here the CDR3 reads CASSVDRGWETQYF. For the CDR3, the DNA is TGTGCCAGCAGCGTAGACAGGGGGTGGGAGACCCAGTACTTC.

This clone was detected ten times or more. The CDR3 here is CSGKEGELYNEQFF. The CDR3 DNA reads as TGCAGCGGCAAAGAGGGGGAGCTTTACAATGAGCAGTTCTTC. This rearrangement joins TRBV29-1 to TRBJ2-1; TRBD1 is a possible D gene (6 bases). The CDR3 runs 14 residues. Trimming took 7 bases from V and 4 from J, leaving 17 bases between them. The V gene's germline CDR1 is SQVTM and CDR2 ANQGSEA.

There are a few counts of this clone. The chain carries TRBV7-9 and TRBJ2-5, with a possible D match to TRBD1 (5 bases). Trimming removed 3 bases at V and 4 bases at J, with 6 bases between. This CDR3 has 12 residues. Germline CDR1 and CDR2: SEHNR and FQNEAQ (reference sequence). CDR3 in amino acids: CASSLTVETQYF. The CDR3 coding sequence is TGTGCCAGCAGCTTGACAGTAGAGACCCAGTACTTC. The whole variable domain, remainder taken from reference TRBV7-9 and TRBJ2-5, is DTGVSQNPRHKITKRGQNVTFRCDPISEHNRLYWYRQTLGQGPEFLTYFQNEAQLEKSRLLSDRFSAERPKGSFSTLEIQRTEQGDSAMYLCASSLTVETQYFGPGTRLLVL.

The chain combines TRBV5-4 with TRBJ2-3; D remains ambiguous. Per germline, CDR1 SGHNT and CDR2 YYREEE (reference sequence). The CDR3 extends over 14 amino acids. With 1 base removed from V and 2 bases from J, the gap between germline ends came to 8 bases. The CDR3 protein is CASSLPADTDTQYF. CDR3 in DNA: TGTGCCAGCAGCTTGCCCGCAGACACAGATACGCAGTATTTT.

This chain links TRBV28 with TRBJ2-1; 7 bases are a match to TRBD1. Germline lookup yields CDR1 MDHEN and CDR2 SYDVKM. CDR3 length: 15 amino acids. Trimming at V came to 4 bases and at J to 6 bases, leaving 9 bases not matched to a gene. CDR3 sequence reads: CASSSRIPGGNEQFF. DNA of the CDR3: TGTGCCAGCAGTTCACGGATTCCAGGGGGCAATGAGCAGTTCTTC.

This clone was seen just once. The chain couples TRBV28 to TRBJ1-2; TRBD1 matches at 9 bases. The trim removed 6 bases at V and 8 bases at J, leaving 10 bases unmatched. The CDR3 extends over 14 amino acids. The germline V gene has CDR1 MDHEN and CDR2 SYDVKM. The CDR3, as DNA: TGTGCCAGCAGCTCGGGACAGGGAAGTCACGGCTACACCTTC. It codes for CASSSGQGSHGYTF.

Of note for this clone: Other DNA sequences in the sample encode the same CDR3. The chain employs TRBV9 and TRBJ2-1; D remains unclear. There are 12 residues in the CDR3. CDR1 and CDR2 (germline): SGDLS, YYNGEE. V shed 4 bases and J shed 4 bases, with 6 bases lying between them. The CDR3 spells CASSHSYNEQFF. The CDR3 coding sequence is TGTGCCAGCAGCCACTCTTACAATGAGCAGTTCTTC.

The chain employs TRBV13 and TRBJ2-1; 8 bases match TRBD2. Germline-derived CDR1 and CDR2 are PRHDT and FYEKMQ (reference sequence). V lost 5 bases, J lost 2 bases, and 8 bases stayed unmatched. The CDR3 has 16 residues. The CDR3 nucleotides are TGTGCCAGCAGCCCTCGGGGGGGAGAAACCTACAATGAGCAGTTCTTC. Encoded protein: CASSPRGGETYNEQFF.

The table lists this clone with a few counts. The chain recombines TRBV5-1 with TRBJ2-2; 9 bases fit TRBD1. This CDR3 contains 16 residues. V shed 4 bases and J 4 bases; nucleotides not matched to a gene: 8. Germline V CDR1 and CDR2: SGHRS, YFSETQ. CDR3: CASSMGQGLGTGELFF. CDR3 coding DNA: TGCGCCAGCAGCATGGGACAGGGTCTGGGCACCGGGGAGCTGTTTTTT.

The CDR3 coding sequence is TGCGCCAGCAGCCAGTTATTGAGACAGGCATCCGAGCAGTACTTC. It specifies CASSQLLRQASEQYF. The chain uses TRBV4-1 and TRBJ2-7, with D perhaps TRBD1 (6 bases). The germline V gene has CDR1 MGHRA and CDR2 YSYEKL. V was shortened by 3 bases and J by 6 bases, with 18 bases between the two germline ends. CDR3 length equals 15 residues.

There are a few counts of this clone. This sequence joins TRBV6-4 and TRBJ2-7; no clear D gene. CDR3 length equals 13 residues. V shed 5 bases and J shed 0 bases, with 8 bases lying between them. Germline lookup yields CDR1 MRHNA and CDR2 SNTAGT. The CDR3 DNA sequence: TGTGCCAGCAGTTCTGGCCCCTCCTACGAGCAGTACTTC. It yields the protein CASSSGPSYEQYF.

The chain employs TRBV14 and TRBJ2-1; D perhaps matches TRBD1 (6 bases). The CDR3 has 17 amino acids. Trimming left V 0 bases short and J 6 bases short, with 18 bases between. Germline CDR1 SGHDN, CDR2 FVKESK. CDR3 sequence: CASSQELSQGFGNEQFF. The CDR3 nucleotides read TGTGCCAGCAGCCAAGAGCTTTCCCAGGGGTTTGGCAATGAGCAGTTCTTC.

This clone was counted between two and nine times. The chain employs TRBV9 and TRBJ2-2; D remains unclear. This CDR3 has 15 amino acids. V was shortened by 0 bases and J by 1 base, with 7 bases between the two germline ends. CDR1 is SGDLS and CDR2 is YYNGEE in the germline V gene. CDR3 loop: CASSVDPRNTGELFF. Written as DNA, the CDR3 is TGTGCCAGCAGCGTAGACCCTAGGAACACCGGGGAGCTGTTTTTT.